What follows is one T cell receptor beta chain and its context. Antigen unknown. The sample comes from a study of cytomegalovirus exposure and HLA in healthy donors. On the study more broadly: There were 300 to 400 genotyped donors. Of these, 81% fell in the genetic ancestry cluster associated with self-reported Caucasian donors.

Study findings and constraints: Analyzed later, association rates of TCRs varied across HLA loci, with DRB1 most and HLA-C fewest. With further analysis later on, most CMV-associated TCR beta chains appeared HLA-restricted.

Trimming removed 5 bases from V and 5 bases from J; junction bases left unmatched: 7. This CDR3 is 14 amino acids long. Germline CDR1 and CDR2: SGHDT and YYEEEE. PCR was performed using 60 Vbeta and 13 Jbeta primers. Using immunoSEQ multiplex PCR, the repertoire was profiled, and TCRdb retains in-frame clones only, with some absent. The repertoire holds 200,000 to 250,000 clones, with just under 80% as singletons. V is TRBV5-6 and J is TRBJ2-5; 9 positions match TRBD1. The clonotype comes from a boy younger than 18 in good health and CMV-seronegative. The sample consisted of PBMCs. For the CDR3, the DNA is TGTGCCAGCAGTCCAACAGGGGGCTGGGAGACCCAGTACTTC. This gives the protein CASSPTGGWETQYF.